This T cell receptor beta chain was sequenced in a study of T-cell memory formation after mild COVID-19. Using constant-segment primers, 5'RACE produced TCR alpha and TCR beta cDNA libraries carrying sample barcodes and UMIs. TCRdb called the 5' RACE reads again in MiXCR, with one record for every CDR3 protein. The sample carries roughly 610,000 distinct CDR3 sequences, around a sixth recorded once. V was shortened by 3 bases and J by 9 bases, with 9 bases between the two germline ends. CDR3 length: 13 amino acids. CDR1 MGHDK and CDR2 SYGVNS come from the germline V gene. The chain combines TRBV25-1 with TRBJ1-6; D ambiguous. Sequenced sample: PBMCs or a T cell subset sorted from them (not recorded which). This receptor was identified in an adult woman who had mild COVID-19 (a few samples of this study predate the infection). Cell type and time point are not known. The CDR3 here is CASSDRLGSPLHF. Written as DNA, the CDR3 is TGTGCCAGCAGTGACCGGCTAGGTTCACCCCTCCACTTT.